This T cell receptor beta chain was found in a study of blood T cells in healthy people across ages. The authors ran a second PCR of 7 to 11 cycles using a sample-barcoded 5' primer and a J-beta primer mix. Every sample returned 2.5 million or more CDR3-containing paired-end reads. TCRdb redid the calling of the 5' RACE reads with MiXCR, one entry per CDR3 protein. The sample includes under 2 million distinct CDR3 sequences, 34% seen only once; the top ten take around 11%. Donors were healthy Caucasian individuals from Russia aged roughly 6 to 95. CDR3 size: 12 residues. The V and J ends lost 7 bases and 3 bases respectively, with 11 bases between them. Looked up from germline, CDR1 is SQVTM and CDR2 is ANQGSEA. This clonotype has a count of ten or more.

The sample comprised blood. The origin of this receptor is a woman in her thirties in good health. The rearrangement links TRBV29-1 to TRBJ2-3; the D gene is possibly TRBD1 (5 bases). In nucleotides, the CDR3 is TGCAGCGCTGCCCAGGGTACAGATACGCAGTATTTT. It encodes CSAAQGTDTQYF.